This T cell receptor beta chain emerged from a study of control samples from healthy donors and cancer patients. Germline trimming cut 6 bases from V and 6 bases from J; bases unmatched to any gene: 13. The germline V gene encodes CDR1 LNHNV and CDR2 YYDKDF (reference sequence). The CDR3 runs 16 residues. This clone was observed a single time. TCRdb keeps only in-frame clones here, not all; method: immunoSEQ multiplex PCR. The sample has some 150,000 clones, about 90% seen once. The sample comprised blood. This clonotype was obtained from a man aged 25 to 40 in good health. V and J are TRBV15 and TRBJ1-2, with 10 bases fitting TRBD1. The CDR3 region is CATRLTGGALLDGYTF. The DNA of the CDR3 is TGTGCCACCAGACTGACAGGGGGCGCGTTGTTAGATGGCTACACCTTC. Filled out from reference TRBV15 and TRBJ1-2, the complete variable domain reads DAMVIQNPRYQVTQFGKPVTLSCSQTLNHNVMYWYQQKSSQAPKLLFHYYDKDFNNEADTPDNFQSRRPNTSFCFLDIRSPGLGDTAMYLCATRLTGGALLDGYTFGSGTRLTVV.